Shown below are 27 T cell receptor beta chains from a single sample sequenced in a study of T-cell memory formation after mild COVID-19. TCRdb re-called the 5' RACE reads through MiXCR, storing one row per CDR3 protein. This sample carries about half a million distinct CDR3 sequences, approximately 18% of them seen once, and the ten largest clones take 9% to 15%. Sample: PBMCs or a T cell subset sorted from them (not recorded which). These receptors were obtained from an adult woman who had mild COVID-19 (a few samples of this study predate the infection). Cell type and time point are not known.

The chain links TRBV6-2 or TRBV6-3 to TRBJ1-6, with 9 bases lining up with TRBD1. Trimming cost V 5 bases and J 9 bases; bases outside gene matches: 8. The germline gives CDR1 MNHEY, CDR2 SVGEGT. The CDR3 runs 15 residues. The CDR3 DNA sequence: TGTGCCAGCAGTACCCTCGGACAGGGGAGTTCACCCCTCCACTTT. Translating gives CASSTLGQGSSPLHF.

This clonotype was counted only a few times. The chain carries TRBV5-1 and TRBJ1-1, with D possibly being TRBD1 (6 bases). Germline lookup yields CDR1 SGHRS and CDR2 YFSETQ. Trimming cost V 4 bases and J 2 bases, with 12 bases left between them. The CDR3 has 14 residues. The CDR3 nucleotides read TGCGCCAGCAGCGTAACAGGGCCCAACACTGAAGCTTTCTTT. This codes for CASSVTGPNTEAFF.

The chain carries TRBV20-1 and TRBJ2-7, with 9 bases that match TRBD2. The CDR3 consists of 14 residues. Germline CDR1 reads DFQATT; CDR2 reads SNEGSKA (reference sequence). Trimming took 5 bases from V and 5 from J; bases not matched to a gene: 10. The CDR3 DNA sequence: TGCAGTGCTCATAGCGGGAGTTTCTCTCACGAGCAGTACTTC. Translated: CSAHSGSFSHEQYF.

This clonotype was observed at least ten times. The rearrangement links TRBV5-1 to TRBJ2-7; D is possibly TRBD1 (6 bases). This CDR3 contains 16 residues. Trimming removed 2 bases at V and 0 bases at J, with 15 bases between. CDR1 and CDR2 (germline): SGHRS, YFSETQ. This chain's CDR3 is CASSFGWWTASYEQYF. Here the CDR3 DNA reads TGCGCCAGCAGCTTCGGGTGGTGGACAGCCTCCTACGAGCAGTACTTC.

This rearrangement joins TRBV2 to TRBJ1-2, with D hard to call. This CDR3 has 15 residues. Germline V gene data show CDR1 as SNHLY and CDR2 as FYNNEI. Trimming left V 1 base short and J 2 bases short, with 11 bases between. The CDR3 DNA reads TGTGCCAGCAGTGAAGTAATAGCTGGAAACTATGGCTACACCTTC. It translates to CASSEVIAGNYGYTF.

The sample holds a few counts of this clonotype. This sequence joins TRBV12-3 or TRBV12-4 and TRBJ1-1, with D possibly matching TRBD1 (6 bases). V was clipped by 9 bases and J by 5 bases, with 19 bases between them. CDR3 length: 14 amino acids. In DNA, the CDR3 is TGTGCCAGTGGCCTGGATGGGGGGCGGACTGAAGCTTTCTTT. Protein sequence: CASGLDGGRTEAFF.

This clonotype appeared a few times. The rearrangement uses TRBV7-6 and TRBJ2-3; 10 positions match TRBD1. The V segment lost 5 bases and the J segment 4 bases; nucleotides outside the gene matches: 9. The length of the CDR3 is 16 residues. The germline V gene has CDR1 SGHVS and CDR2 FNYEAQ. The CDR3 DNA follows: TGTGCCAGCAGCCATCCCCCGGGACAGGGGCCAGATACGCAGTATTTT. It is translated as CASSHPPGQGPDTQYF.

This chain links TRBV12-3 or TRBV12-4 with TRBJ2-5, with D possibly being TRBD1 or TRBD2 (6 bases each). The CDR3 covers 16 residues. The germline V and J ends were trimmed by 4 bases and 2 bases, with 17 bases remaining between them. The CDR3 DNA reads as TGTGCCAGCAGTTCCTCCCTGAGGGGGAGGCAAGAGACCCAGTACTTC. As protein: CASSSSLRGRQETQYF.

This clonotype was seen only a few times. The CDR3 sequence is CATSRPRGEQFF. CDR3 in DNA: TGTGCCACCAGCAGACCTCGCGGTGAGCAGTTCTTC. J is TRBJ2-1 and V is TRBV15; D not certain. Germline lookup yields CDR1 LNHNV and CDR2 YYDKDF (reference sequence). The CDR3 sequence is 12 residues long. Trimming removed 2 bases at V and 9 bases at J, with 8 bases between.

V usage is TRBV4-1 and J usage is TRBJ1-5; D not certain. Per the germline V gene, CDR1 is MGHRA and CDR2 is YSYEKL. CDR3 length: 15 amino acids. V dropped 2 bases and J dropped 11 bases, with 19 bases sitting between them. CDR3 protein: CASSQWVLTYQSQHF. The CDR3 coding sequence is TGCGCCAGCAGCCAATGGGTTCTCACCTACCAGTCCCAGCATTTT.

The chain recombines TRBV9 with TRBJ1-1; maybe TRBD1 (6 bases). This CDR3 has 18 amino acids. The germline V gene encodes CDR1 SGDLS and CDR2 YYNGEE. The V gene lost 4 bases and the J gene lost 0 bases, with 22 bases spanning the gap. The CDR3 DNA is TGTGCCAGCAGCCATCTACTGGCGGAGGACAGAGTGAACACTGAAGCTTTCTTT. This codes for CASSHLLAEDRVNTEAFF.

The J gene is TRBJ2-1, the V gene TRBV7-2, with D maybe TRBD2 (5 bases). This CDR3 has 14 amino acids. V was pared by 0 bases and J by 5 bases, with 8 bases between. Germline lookup yields CDR1 SGHTA and CDR2 FQGNSA. CDR3 protein: CASSLADWNNEQFF. CDR3 in DNA: TGTGCCAGCAGCTTAGCGGACTGGAACAATGAGCAGTTCTTC.

The gene calls are TRBV11-3 and TRBJ2-7; possibly TRBD1 for D (7 bases). The CDR3 totals 13 residues. Trimming shortened V by 1 base and J by 12 bases, and 16 bases separated the two germline ends. Germline CDR1 SGHNT, CDR2 YENEEA. The CDR3 here is CASSLGGGTELYF. Written as DNA, the CDR3 is TGTGCCAGCAGCTTAGGGGGCGGGACAGAATTGTACTTC.

CDR3 nucleotide sequence: TGTGCCAGCAGATTTCTGGACAGGGCCTACGAGCAGTACTTC. As protein: CASRFLDRAYEQYF. The V gene is TRBV5-6, the J gene TRBJ2-7, with 8 bases that match TRBD1. Trimming at V came to 5 bases and at J to 2 bases, leaving 6 bases not matched to a gene. There are 14 residues in the CDR3. The germline CDR1 and CDR2 sequences are SGHDT and YYEEEE.

This rearrangement joins TRBV6-5 to TRBJ1-1, with unresolved D. The length of the CDR3 is 16 residues. V dropped 2 bases and J dropped 4 bases, with 17 bases sitting between them. From germline, CDR1 is MNHEY and CDR2 SVGAGI. CDR3 loop: CASSYVAEDGATEAFF. CDR3 DNA: TGTGCCAGCAGTTACGTCGCAGAGGACGGAGCCACTGAAGCTTTCTTT.

This clonotype was observed a few times. The J gene is TRBJ1-2, the V gene TRBV5-1; D is uncertain. Trimming cost V 2 bases and J 8 bases, with 16 bases left between them. The CDR3 covers 14 residues. The germline V gene encodes CDR1 SGHRS and CDR2 YFSETQ. This CDR3 reads CASSFDSKVPGYTF. In DNA, the CDR3 is TGCGCCAGCAGCTTTGATTCTAAGGTTCCCGGCTACACCTTC.

V is TRBV20-1 and J is TRBJ2-7; 7 bases are a match to TRBD1. The CDR3 extends over 14 amino acids. V shed 0 bases and J 3 bases; nucleotides not matched to a gene: 5. Germline values: CDR1 DFQATT, CDR2 SNEGSKA (reference sequence). CDR3 amino acids: CSARDRTGHYEQYF. The CDR3 DNA sequence: TGCAGTGCTAGAGATCGGACAGGTCACTACGAGCAGTACTTC.

This rearrangement joins TRBV24-1 to TRBJ1-2; D call uncertain. Trimming stripped 5 bases from V and 6 bases from J, with 12 bases between. The CDR3 runs 13 residues. The germline V gene encodes CDR1 KGHDR and CDR2 SFDVKD. Here the CDR3 reads CATSATGFNGYTF. The CDR3 nucleotides read TGTGCCACCAGTGCCACGGGGTTCAATGGCTACACCTTC.

In this sample, this clonotype turned up a few times. This chain connects TRBV20-1 to TRBJ2-3; 11 nucleotides agree with TRBD2. The CDR3 covers 13 residues. Germline V gives CDR1 DFQATT, CDR2 SNEGSKA (reference sequence). V shed 5 bases and J 5 bases; nucleotides not matched to a gene: 3. The CDR3 here is CSASSGRLDTQYF. In DNA form, the CDR3 reads TGCAGTGCTTCTAGCGGGAGGCTAGATACGCAGTATTTT.

This clonotype has just a few counts. This chain links TRBV5-6 with TRBJ1-1; 7 bases agree with TRBD1. The V gene end was trimmed by 3 bases and the J gene end by 0 bases; junction bases not matched to a gene: 11. Per germline, CDR1 SGHDT and CDR2 YYEEEE. This CDR3 comprises 17 residues. In nucleotides, the CDR3 is TGTGCCAGCAGCTCAACAGGGGTCCCGCCGATGAACACTGAAGCTTTCTTT. It specifies CASSSTGVPPMNTEAFF.

Ten or more counts support this clonotype. V gene TRBV7-2 combines with J gene TRBJ2-1, with TRBD2 identical over 11 bases. Germline trimming cut 5 bases from V and 7 bases from J; bases unmatched to any gene: 7. Germline V gene sequence: CDR1 SGHTA, CDR2 FQGNSA. CDR3 length: 15 amino acids. For the CDR3, the DNA is TGTGCCAGCAGCGGGGGACTAGCGGCCTCAAATGAGCAGTTCTTC. It is translated as CASSGGLAASNEQFF.

This chain connects TRBV3-1 to TRBJ2-7; 9 bases match TRBD2. The germline CDR1 and CDR2 sequences are LGHDT and YNNKEL (reference sequence). The CDR3 is made up of 15 amino acids. With 4 bases clipped from V and 2 bases from J, the junction kept 6 bases outside the gene matches. The CDR3 region has the DNA TGTGCCAGCAGCCGATGGCGGGGGGGGGCCTACGAGCAGTACTTC. Translated: CASSRWRGGAYEQYF.

The genes are TRBV7-9 and TRBJ2-3; a possible D gene is TRBD2 (5 bases). Germline-derived CDR1 and CDR2 are SEHNR and FQNEAQ (reference sequence). CDR3 length: 14 amino acids. Trimming cost V 5 bases and J 4 bases, with 13 bases left between them. The CDR3 is CASSPRVGADTQYF. DNA for the CDR3: TGTGCCAGCAGCCCTAGGGTCGGGGCAGATACGCAGTATTTT.

The V and J genes are TRBV4-1 and TRBJ2-3, with D perhaps TRBD2 (5 bases). The CDR3 totals 14 residues. Germline loops: CDR1 MGHRA, CDR2 YSYEKL. V was clipped by 3 bases and J by 10 bases, with 17 bases between them. The CDR3 nucleotides read TGCGCCAGCAGCCAGACGTCACTAGGATCGGCGCAGTATTTT. Translation gives CASSQTSLGSAQYF.

The chain combines TRBV7-9 with TRBJ2-1; 9 nucleotides align to TRBD2. This CDR3 has 15 amino acids. Germline lookup yields CDR1 SEHNR and CDR2 FQNEAQ (reference sequence). With 1 base clipped from V and 4 bases from J, the junction kept 2 bases outside the gene matches. The CDR3 DNA reads as TGTGCCAGCAGCTTAGTGCTAGCGGGGTACAATGAGCAGTTCTTC. Its translation: CASSLVLAGYNEQFF.

CDR3 amino acids: CASGLAGVTGELFF. The CDR3 bases are TGTGCCAGCGGACTAGCGGGAGTAACCGGGGAGCTGTTTTTT. The rearrangement links TRBV6-2 or TRBV6-3 to TRBJ2-2; TRBD2 matches 13 bases. V shed 8 bases and J 5 bases; nucleotides not matched to a gene: 2. Germline values: CDR1 MNHEY, CDR2 SVGEGT. There are 14 residues in the CDR3.

This clonotype has only a few counts. An end of the junction does not agree with germline; a read error may underlie this. J is TRBJ2-5 and V is TRBV7-8, with 13 positions matching TRBD2. The CDR3 contains 18 residues. Germline lookup yields CDR1 SGHVS and CDR2 FQNEAQ. The CDR3 loop reads CASTLGTSGDYGEETQYF. The CDR3 bases are TGTGCCAGCACCTTAGGGACTAGCGGGGACTACGGCGAAGAGACCCAGTACTTC.